These 21 T cell receptor beta chains were sequenced from one sample in a study of blood T cell repertoires in COVID-19. The method was immunoSEQ multiplex PCR; TCRdb's version includes in-frame clones alone and lacks a portion of them. The sample records a few hundred thousand clones, roughly 85% being singletons. The sequenced material came from peripheral blood. These receptors all come from a human donor in a cohort sampled during active COVID-19.

This clone was recorded once. Other DNA sequences from this sample encode an identical CDR3 as well. This chain links TRBV12-3 or TRBV12-4 with TRBJ1-5, with D unresolved. This CDR3 region has 13 residues. V was cut by 3 bases and J by 4 bases, with 7 bases left in between. The CDR3: CASSFNPNQPQHF. The CDR3 DNA is TGTGCCAGCAGTTTTAATCCTAATCAGCCCCAGCATTTT.

This clone has a single count. The chain joins TRBV6-5 to TRBJ1-1; D is possibly TRBD1 (5 bases). Trimming took off 6 bases at V and 1 base at J, with 9 bases between the two ends. The CDR3 loop spans 13 amino acids. Germline values: CDR1 MNHEY, CDR2 SVGAGI. The CDR3 loop is CASRRQPNTEAFF. CDR3 bases: TGTGCCAGCAGAAGACAGCCGAACACTGAAGCTTTCTTT.

V usage is TRBV19 and J usage is TRBJ1-5, with 8 bases fitting TRBD1. The CDR3 runs 15 residues. The germline V gene encodes CDR1 LNHDA and CDR2 SQIVND (reference sequence). Trimming removed 7 bases from V and 5 bases from J; junction bases left unmatched: 10. DNA of the CDR3: TGTGCCAGTACCTTTAGACAGGGGTTATATCAGCCCCAGCATTTT. Protein: CASTFRQGLYQPQHF.

This clone turned up a few times. The chain carries TRBV18 and TRBJ2-2; TRBD2 might be the D (6 bases). Per germline, CDR1 KGHSH and CDR2 LQKENI. There are 15 residues in the CDR3. V dropped 3 bases and J dropped 2 bases, with 10 bases sitting between them. The chain's CDR3 is CASSPGLQNTGELFF. The CDR3, as DNA: TGTGCCAGCTCACCGGGACTCCAAAACACCGGGGAGCTGTTTTTT.

The J gene is TRBJ1-1, the V gene TRBV4-1; 7 nucleotides agree with TRBD1. The CDR3 covers 16 residues. Trimming took 3 bases from V and 2 from J; bases not matched to a gene: 9. The germline gives CDR1 MGHRA, CDR2 YSYEKL. CDR3 protein: CASSHRQGVGNTEAFF. The CDR3 nucleotides read TGCGCCAGCAGCCATCGTCAGGGGGTGGGAAACACTGAAGCTTTCTTT.

V gene TRBV24-1 combines with J gene TRBJ2-5; perhaps TRBD2 as D (5 bases). Germline CDR1 KGHDR, CDR2 SFDVKD. Trimming removed 4 bases at V and 6 bases at J, with 23 bases between. This CDR3 comprises 17 residues. The CDR3 DNA sequence: TGTGCCACCAGTGACCCGAAACTAGGCCTAAACCCCCAGACCCAGTACTTC. As protein: CATSDPKLGLNPQTQYF.

The chain combines TRBV7-2 with TRBJ2-2, with TRBD1 identical over 7 bases. CDR1 is SGHTA, CDR2 FQGNSA, per germline. CDR3 size: 15 residues. V shed 1 base and J 1 base; nucleotides not matched to a gene: 0. The CDR3 DNA is TGTGCCAGCAGCTTAGGACAGGGGAACACCGGGGAGCTGTTTTTT. Protein sequence: CASSLGQGNTGELFF.

The chain carries TRBV6-5 and TRBJ1-2; the D is unclear. V was trimmed by 11 bases and J by 0 bases, leaving 7 bases between them. Germline V lookup: CDR1 MNHEY, CDR2 SVGAGI. The CDR3 is made up of 11 amino acids. The CDR3 region has the DNA TGTGCCTCGCGGACTAACTATGGCTACACCTTC. Its protein product is CASRTNYGYTF.

This clone has only a few counts. CDR3 residues: CASSHAISGNTIYF. The CDR3 region has the DNA TGTGCCAGCAGCCATGCGATCTCTGGAAACACCATATATTTT. V gene TRBV14 combines with J gene TRBJ1-3; unclear D gene. CDR3 length: 14 residues. Per the germline V gene, CDR1 is SGHDN and CDR2 is FVKESK. Trimming took 3 bases from V and 0 from J, leaving 6 bases between them. Filled out from reference TRBV14 and TRBJ1-3, the complete variable domain reads EAGVTQFPSHSVIEKGQTVTLRCDPISGHDNLYWYRRVMGKEIKFLLHFVKESKQDESGMPNNRFLAERTGGTYSTLKVQPAELEDSGVYFCASSHAISGNTIYFGEGSWLTVV.

In its sample, this clone was seen once. CDR3 protein: CASRTRVSSPLHF. In nucleotides, the CDR3 is TGTGCCAGCAGGACCAGGGTTAGTTCACCCCTCCACTTT. This chain connects TRBV2 to TRBJ1-6; D possibly corresponds to TRBD1 (5 bases). Germline V gives CDR1 SNHLY, CDR2 FYNNEI. CDR3 length: 13 amino acids. The V end lost 6 bases, the J end lost 9 bases, and 12 bases lay between the germline ends.

The chain couples TRBV7-8 to TRBJ1-2; unclear D gene. V lost 3 bases to trimming and J lost 2 bases, with 7 bases between them. The V gene's germline CDR1 is SGHVS and CDR2 FQNEAQ. The CDR3 is made up of 13 amino acids. The CDR3 sequence: CASSFGRNYGYTF. The CDR3 DNA sequence: TGTGCCAGCAGCTTTGGGAGGAACTATGGCTACACCTTC.

This clone has just a few counts. This chain links TRBV5-5 with TRBJ1-2; 7 positions agree with TRBD1. J was trimmed by 7 bases and V by 4 bases; bases with no gene match: 7. This CDR3 has 13 amino acids. Germline CDR1 is SGHKS and CDR2 is YYEKEE (reference sequence). CDR3 sequence (DNA): TGTGCCAGCAGCCTGACAGGGTTGGGTGGCTACACCTTC. It translates to CASSLTGLGGYTF.

The chain carries TRBV2 and TRBJ1-6; D remains unclear. This CDR3 spans 12 amino acids. V lost 10 bases to trimming and J lost 10 bases, with 14 bases between them. CDR1 SNHLY and CDR2 FYNNEI come from the germline V gene. The CDR3 loop reads CAIWRFPSPLHF. The CDR3 bases are TGTGCCATATGGCGGTTCCCCTCACCCCTCCACTTT.

The V and J genes are TRBV7-7 and TRBJ2-2; TRBD1 might be the D (6 bases). Trimming removed 4 bases at V and 9 bases at J, with 21 bases between. The CDR3 is made up of 16 amino acids. The germline CDR1 and CDR2 sequences are SSHAT and FNYEAQ (reference sequence). The CDR3 region has the DNA TGTGCCAGCAGCTCCCAACCAACAGGGAAGCACCGGGAGCTGTTTTTT. This codes for CASSSQPTGKHRELFF.

The chain employs TRBV7-9 and TRBJ2-7, with 7 bases aligning to TRBD2. The CDR3 consists of 14 residues. Germline CDR1 is SEHNR and CDR2 is FQNEAQ (reference sequence). The V gene end was trimmed by 3 bases and the J gene end by 6 bases; junction bases not matched to a gene: 8. CDR3 bases: TGTGCCAGCAGCTTGAGGGAGGGAGGGCTCGAGCAGTACTTC. Protein product: CASSLREGGLEQYF.

This chain uses TRBV2 with TRBJ2-7; 7 bases line up with TRBD1. The germline CDR1 and CDR2 sequences are SNHLY and FYNNEI. The CDR3 has 14 residues. The J segment lost 6 bases and the V segment lost 6 bases, leaving 11 bases of the junction unmatched. In DNA form, the CDR3 reads TGTGCCAGCAGGAAACGACAGGGTCTGATCGAGCAGTACTTC. Translation: CASRKRQGLIEQYF.

The V and J genes are TRBV7-3 and TRBJ1-2, with TRBD1 identical over 9 bases. Losses at the gene ends were 4 bases for V and 7 bases for J; bases not matched to a gene: 13. This CDR3 spans 16 amino acids. Germline CDR1 and CDR2: SGHTA and FQGTGA. DNA for the CDR3: TGTGCCAGCAGCTCTACCCGGGGACAGGGAGGAGGTGGCTACACCTTC. It yields the protein CASSSTRGQGGGGYTF.

This clone was counted once. V gene TRBV7-2 combines with J gene TRBJ1-5; D perhaps matches TRBD1 (5 bases). Trimming removed 2 bases at V and 2 bases at J, with 13 bases between. CDR3 length: 16 residues. Germline loops: CDR1 SGHTA, CDR2 FQGNSA. The CDR3 DNA is TGTGCCAGCAGCTTACCGGGACTCCCGGGCAATCAGCCCCAGCATTTT. Translated, it gives CASSLPGLPGNQPQHF.

V usage is TRBV24-1 and J usage is TRBJ2-5, with D tentatively TRBD2 (6 bases). Germline CDR1 and CDR2: KGHDR and SFDVKD. This CDR3 comprises 15 residues. V was pared by 4 bases and J by 5 bases, with 16 bases between. The CDR3 loop reads CATSEPGTGGETQYF. CDR3 nucleotides: TGTGCCACCAGTGAACCCGGGACTGGGGGGGAGACCCAGTACTTC.

The genes are TRBV11-2 and TRBJ1-2; TRBD1 is a possible D gene (5 bases). Germline loops: CDR1 SGHAT, CDR2 FQNNGV. Trimming shortened V by 4 bases and J by 8 bases, and 11 bases separated the two germline ends. The CDR3 is made up of 12 amino acids. This CDR3 reads CASSSRGVGYTF. CDR3 bases: TGTGCCAGCAGCTCTAGGGGTGTAGGCTACACCTTC. Variable domain in full (rest from reference TRBV11-2 and TRBJ1-2): EAGVAQSPRYKIIEKRQSVAFWCNPISGHATLYWYQQILGQGPKLLIQFQNNGVVDDSQLPKDRFSAERLKGVDSTLKIQPAKLEDSAVYLCASSSRGVGYTFGSGTRLTVV.

J is TRBJ1-2 and V is TRBV6-5, with TRBD1 identical over 7 bases. The V and J ends lost 8 bases and 2 bases, in that order; junction bases with no gene match: 8. Germline CDR1 and CDR2: MNHEY and SVGAGI. This CDR3 region has 14 residues. The CDR3 DNA reads as TGTGCCAGCCATCCGACAGGGAGGAACTATGGCTACACCTTC. Translated, it gives CASHPTGRNYGYTF.